The rows below give T cell receptor beta chains drawn from one sample of a study of siplizumab effects on memory and regulatory T cells. Using immunoSEQ multiplex PCR, the repertoire was profiled, and TCRdb retains in-frame clones only, with some absent. The sample lists around 87,000 clones; 90% were seen once. The sample consisted of CD4+ T cells sorted from blood. The source is a human donor in good health. CDR3s leave out the opening cysteine and the closing phenylalanine or tryptophan.

V gene	J gene	CDR3 protein
TRBV14	TRBJ2-7	ASSKLATPLYEQY
TRBV18	TRBJ2-7	ASSYGQAYEQY
TRBV19	TRBJ2-1	ASSIGTYWDNEQF
TRBV11-2	TRBJ1-5	ASSLGRLNQPQH
TRBV6-1	TRBJ2-7	ASSEGAAQY
TRBV4-2	TRBJ2-6	ASSPRRSPVSGANVLT
TRBV2	TRBJ2-3	ASSRTSGRADTQY
TRBV29-1	TRBJ2-1	SVDIGRGRNEQF
TRBV30	TRBJ1-3	AWSADRHAGNTIY
TRBV11-2	TRBJ2-1	ASSVTSGSHEQF
TRBV5-1	TRBJ2-1	ASSRLGQGGDEQF
TRBV27	TRBJ1-3	ASSKFSSGNTIY
TRBV30	TRBJ2-7	AWSADSGGADEQY
TRBV9	TRBJ2-1	ASSARTGVSYNEQF
TRBV28	TRBJ1-1	ASRTTGGGVNTEAF
TRBV28	TRBJ1-1	ASRMNTEAF
TRBV5-6	TRBJ2-5	ASSLGPLASQETQY
TRBV23-1	TRBJ2-7	ASSQPDSPTSYEQY
TRBV28	TRBJ1-2	ASSGQGKGYGYT
TRBV19	TRBJ2-3	ASYPSRLAGATDTQY
TRBV6-5	TRBJ1-1	ASSHRGTEAF
TRBV11-3	TRBJ2-1	ASSFGRASGSYSSYNEQF
TRBV9	TRBJ2-5	ASSVVGLGETQY
TRBV11-2	TRBJ2-3	ASSSNGVGRTDTQY
TRBV28	TRBJ2-7	ATDRSSNYEQY
TRBV9	TRBJ2-2	ASSPTPDRNTGELF
TRBV5-4	TRBJ2-1	ASRDILGNEQF
TRBV7-9	TRBJ1-2	ASSPLDRDYGYT
TRBV6-1	TRBJ2-7	ASRPSSGYEQY
TRBV7-8	TRBJ2-3	ASSLTSGFENTQY
TRBV18	TRBJ1-3	ASSLDTRNTIY
TRBV6-1	TRBJ1-5	ASSEAGAGAKVVPQH
TRBV5-1	TRBJ2-7	ASSLGLVSYEQY
TRBV9	TRBJ1-3	ASSGEVYSGNTIY
TRBV30	TRBJ1-2	AWLLRGWPDGYT
TRBV30	TRBJ1-1	AWKEEAGNTEAF
TRBV2	TRBJ1-2	ASSVRTGGAGYT
TRBV28	TRBJ1-2	ASSLRGRSYGYT
TRBV6-1	TRBJ1-1	ASSLRGTEAF
TRBV5-1	TRBJ2-7	ASSLSGTGGYEQY
TRBV5-4	TRBJ1-2	ASSPPGGRGYGYT
TRBV6-6	TRBJ2-7	ASSRGTSGNPYEQY
TRBV29-1	TRBJ2-3	SVEASGTIRGTQY
TRBV7-8	TRBJ1-5	ASSSSDRGQPQH
TRBV28	TRBJ1-3	ASLRTGRAGNTIY
TRBV19	TRBJ1-5	ASRGQGDQPQH
TRBV30	TRBJ2-7	AWTSGRYEQY
TRBV6-5	TRBJ2-7	ASDTGSSYEQY
TRBV5-1	TRBJ2-1	ASSWWTSGRDNEQF
TRBV9	TRBJ2-5	ASSVGGRQSGETQY
TRBV5-8	TRBJ2-7	ASSLTGASYEQY
TRBV5-1	TRBJ2-2	ASSYRGGSTGELF
TRBV5-1	TRBJ1-5	ASSSGGGFNQPQH
TRBV12-5	TRBJ2-7	ASGLRGREQY